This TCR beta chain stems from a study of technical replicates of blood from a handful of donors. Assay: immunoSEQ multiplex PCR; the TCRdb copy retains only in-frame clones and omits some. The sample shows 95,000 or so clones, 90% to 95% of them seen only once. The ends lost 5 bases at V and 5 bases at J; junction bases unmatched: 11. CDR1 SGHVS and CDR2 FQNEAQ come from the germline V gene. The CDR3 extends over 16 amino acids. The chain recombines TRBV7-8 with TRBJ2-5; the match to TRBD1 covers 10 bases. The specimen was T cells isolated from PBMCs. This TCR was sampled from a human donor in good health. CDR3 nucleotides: TGTGCCAGCAGCCTCCAACCGGGACAGGGGAAGGAGACCCAGTACTTC. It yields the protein CASSLQPGQGKETQYF.